This TCR beta chain was captured in a study of identical twins. Broader study findings: Beta clonotypes that were abundant in cord blood contained fewer insertions, a pattern absent from memory repertoires. Surplus twin overlap in beta out-of-frame sequences was less pronounced.

TCRdb reprocessed the 5' RACE reads via MiXCR and lists one record per CDR3 protein. The sample lists approximately 500,000 distinct CDR3 sequences, approximately 24% occurring once. The sample holds a few counts of this clonotype. Its antigen remains unidentified. V lost 6 bases to trimming and J lost 4 bases; unmatched junction nucleotides: 6. Germline-derived CDR1 and CDR2 are DFQATT and SNEGSKA (reference sequence). The CDR3 sequence is 13 residues long. This same sample was also taken into another study, of T cells expressing NK-cell markers. Turning to that study: The TCR beta repertoires originated in sorted CD3+CD56+NKG2C+, CD3+CD56+NKG2C- and CD3+CD56-NKG2C+ T cells. Also leading the CD3+CD56-NKG2C+ fraction in a few donors were these clonotypes.

Sequenced: CD4+ T cells sorted from blood. The rearrangement joins TRBV20-1 to TRBJ2-3; 8 bases align to TRBD2. The sequence came from a woman under 30 in good health. The CDR3 loop is CSALLRGADTQYF. The CDR3 nucleotides read TGCAGTGCCCTCCTGCGGGGGGCAGATACGCAGTATTTT.